This TCR beta chain is from a study of cytomegalovirus exposure and HLA in healthy donors. General study results and limits: The authors assumed roughly uniform sequencing depth across donors for presence/absence analyses.

A note on this clone: The antigen remains unidentified.

In germline, CDR1 is SGHVS, CDR2 FNYEAQ. V was pared by 5 bases and J by 0 bases, with 11 bases between. This CDR3 comprises 15 residues. It was with 60 Vbeta and 13 Jbeta primers that the PCR ran. Produced via immunoSEQ multiplex PCR; TCRdb's table is partial and in-frame only. The data contain roughly 150,000 clones, approximately 84% of them seen just once; the ten biggest clones take up approximately 2.5%. The clonotype originates from a man aged 25 to 40 in good health and CMV-seropositive. The V call is TRBV7-6, the J call TRBJ2-1, with a possible D match to TRBD2 (5 bases). What was sequenced was PBMCs. CDR3 nucleotides: TGTGCCAGCAGCCTTAGCGCCAGCTCCTACAATGAGCAGTTCTTC. It codes for CASSLSASSYNEQFF.